This T cell receptor beta chain was retrieved from a study of beta chain features in type 1 diabetes. Regarding the study as a whole: HLA effects on TCRB rearrangement stayed unresolved here.

cDNA synthesis used the whole RNA isolate, giving expressed TCRB sequences. This table comes from immunoSEQ multiplex PCR, and its TCRdb copy is limited to in-frame clones, with some not included. Of around 150,000 clones listed, around 8% are singletons. This clone was recorded many times. Antigen specificity is unknown. The CDR3 length is 11 residues. Trimming removed 6 bases from V and 9 bases from J, with 9 bases in between. Germline V gene sequence: CDR1 MNHEY, CDR2 SMNVEV (reference sequence). The chain couples TRBV27 to TRBJ2-1; a possible D gene is TRBD2 (5 bases). This TCR was recovered from a man in his late teens or twenties in good health. Source material: central memory CD4+ T cells from blood. CDR3 DNA: TGTGCCAGCAGCGGGGTAGGTGAGCAGTTCTTC. This gives the protein CASSGVGEQFF.